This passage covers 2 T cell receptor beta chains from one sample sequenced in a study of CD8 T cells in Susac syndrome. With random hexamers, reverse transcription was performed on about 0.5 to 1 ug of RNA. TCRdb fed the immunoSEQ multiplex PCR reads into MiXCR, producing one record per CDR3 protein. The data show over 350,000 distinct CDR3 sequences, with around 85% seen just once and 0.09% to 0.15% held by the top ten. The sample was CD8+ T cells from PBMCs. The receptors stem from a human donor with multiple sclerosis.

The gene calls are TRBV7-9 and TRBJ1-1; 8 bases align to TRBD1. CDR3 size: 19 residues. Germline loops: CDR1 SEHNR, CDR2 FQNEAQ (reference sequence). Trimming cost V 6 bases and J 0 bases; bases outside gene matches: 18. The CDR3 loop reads CASRSVPNRQGTMNTEAFF. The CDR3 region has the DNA TGTGCCAGCAGGTCCGTACCGAATCGACAGGGGACAATGAACACTGAAGCTTTCTTT.

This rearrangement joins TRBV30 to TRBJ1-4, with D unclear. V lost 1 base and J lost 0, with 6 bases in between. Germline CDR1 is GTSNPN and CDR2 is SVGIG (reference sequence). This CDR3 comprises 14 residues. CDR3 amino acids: CAWSAFATNEKLFF. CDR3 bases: TGTGCCTGGAGTGCCTTTGCAACTAATGAAAAACTGTTTTTT.